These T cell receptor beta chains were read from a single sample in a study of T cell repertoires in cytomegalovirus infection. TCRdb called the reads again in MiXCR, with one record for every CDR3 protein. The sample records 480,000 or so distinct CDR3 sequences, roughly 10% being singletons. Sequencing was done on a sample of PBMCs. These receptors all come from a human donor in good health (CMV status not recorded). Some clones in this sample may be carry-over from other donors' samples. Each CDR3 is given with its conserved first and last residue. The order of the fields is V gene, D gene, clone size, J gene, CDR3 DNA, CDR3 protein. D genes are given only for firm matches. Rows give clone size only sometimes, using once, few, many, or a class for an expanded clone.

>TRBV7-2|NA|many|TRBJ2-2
TGTGCCAGCAGCTTAAATGCAGCAGCGGTTACCGGGGAGCTGTTTTTT
CASSLNAAAVTGELFF
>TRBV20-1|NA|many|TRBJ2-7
TGCAGTGCCCAACAGTCCTACGAGCAGTACTTC
CSAQQSYEQYF
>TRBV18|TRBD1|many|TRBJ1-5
TGTGCCAGCTCATACGACAGGGGAGGCAATCAGCCCCAGCATTTT
CASSYDRGGNQPQHF
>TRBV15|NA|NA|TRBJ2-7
TGTGCCACCAGCAGAGGTGGGGGCCTCCGTTACGAGCAGTACTTC
CATSRGGGLRYEQYF
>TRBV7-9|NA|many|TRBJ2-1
TGTGCCAGCAGACCCTACAATGAGCAGTTCTTC
CASRPYNEQFF
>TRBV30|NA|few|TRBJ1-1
TGTGCCTGGAGTCCGGGACGGCGTGAAGCTTTCTTT
CAWSPGRREAFF
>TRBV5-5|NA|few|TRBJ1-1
TGTGCCAGCAGCTTGTGGGGGCCTGAGGGGAACACTGAAGCTTTCTTT
CASSLWGPEGNTEAFF
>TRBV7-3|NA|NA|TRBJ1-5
TGTGCCAGCAGCTTAGGGACCACCAATGAGCCCCAGCATTTT
CASSLGTTNEPQHF
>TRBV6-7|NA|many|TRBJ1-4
TGTGAGACTAGATCCGGACGGCATAATGAAAAACTGTTTTTT
CETRSGRHNEKLFF
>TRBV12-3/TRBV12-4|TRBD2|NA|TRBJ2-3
TGTGCCAGCAGTCCATCTAGCGGGGGGGCCTCAGATACGCAGTATTTT
CASSPSSGGASDTQYF
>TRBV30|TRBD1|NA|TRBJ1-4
TGTGCCTGGAGTGCCCTTCGGACAGGGAGGGATGAAAAACTGTTTTTT
CAWSALRTGRDEKLFF
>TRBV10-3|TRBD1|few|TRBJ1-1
TGTGCCATCGGGGGACAGGGGGTGGCTGAAGCTTTCTTT
CAIGGQGVAEAFF
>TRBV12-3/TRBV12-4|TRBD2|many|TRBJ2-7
TGTGCCAGCAGTTTCGGGACTAGCGTACCTCCCGAGCAGTACTTC
CASSFGTSVPPEQYF
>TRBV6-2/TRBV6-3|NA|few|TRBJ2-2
TGTGCCAGCACCTCGCCTTTTAGTTCAACCGGGGAGCTGTTTTTT
CASTSPFSSTGELFF
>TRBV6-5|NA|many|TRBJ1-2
TGTGCCAGCAGTGGCTACGGATGGGAAGGCTACACCTTC
CASSGYGWEGYTF
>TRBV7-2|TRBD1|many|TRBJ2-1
TGTGCCAGCAGCTTAGAGACAGGGAATGAGCAGTTCTTC
CASSLETGNEQFF
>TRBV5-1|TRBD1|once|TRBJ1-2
TGCGCCAGCAGCTTGGAAGGGGACAGGGAGGAAGCCTATGGCTACACCTTC
CASSLEGDREEAYGYTF
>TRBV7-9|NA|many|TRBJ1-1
TGTGCCAGCAGCTTAGGATCCCGGGAGGGCACTGAAGCTTTCTTT
CASSLGSREGTEAFF
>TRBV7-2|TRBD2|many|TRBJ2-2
TGTGCCAGCAGCTTAGCGACGCGGGAGTATGTCACCGGGGAGCTGTTTTTT
CASSLATREYVTGELFF
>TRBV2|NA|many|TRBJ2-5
TGTGCCAGCAAAGTCGGAGAGACCCAGTACTTC
CASKVGETQYF
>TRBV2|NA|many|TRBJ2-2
TGTGCCAGCAAAAGGGAGAACACCGGGGAGCTGTTTTTT
CASKRENTGELFF
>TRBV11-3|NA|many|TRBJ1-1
TGTGCCAGCAGCTCCTCGGGGCACGCCGGAGAAGCTTTCTTT
CASSSSGHAGEAFF
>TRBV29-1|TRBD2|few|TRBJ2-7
TGCAGCGTTGATAGCGGGGGGAAGAACGAGCAGTACTTC
CSVDSGGKNEQYF
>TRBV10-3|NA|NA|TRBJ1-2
TGTGCCACTCGGGACTATGGCTACACCTTC
CATRDYGYTF
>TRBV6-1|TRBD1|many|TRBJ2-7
TGTGCCAGCAGTACCTTCTCTGGGGACAGTACCTACGAGCAGTACTTC
CASSTFSGDSTYEQYF
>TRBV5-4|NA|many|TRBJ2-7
TGTGCCAGCAGCTCGCCCTGGGACTTCTCCTACGAGCAGTACTTC
CASSSPWDFSYEQYF
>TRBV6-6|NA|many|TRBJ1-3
TGTGCCAGCAGTTCAGGGGCCAACCGCTCTGGAAACACCATATATTTT
CASSSGANRSGNTIYF
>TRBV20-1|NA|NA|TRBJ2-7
TGCAGTGCTAGACGGACCTACTACGAGCAGTACTTC
CSARRTYYEQYF
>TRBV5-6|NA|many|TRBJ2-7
TGTGCCAGCAGCCCGTGGGGGGAGAGGAGGCACGAGCAGTACTTC
CASSPWGERRHEQYF
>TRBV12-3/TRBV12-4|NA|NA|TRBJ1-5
TGTGCCAGCACCCTCGGCGGGGGCCGCAATCAGCCCCAGCATTTT
CASTLGGGRNQPQHF
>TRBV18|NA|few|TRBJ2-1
TGTGCCAGCTCGTCCTTAGAAACGGGAGCTTACAATGAGCAGTTCTTC
CASSSLETGAYNEQFF
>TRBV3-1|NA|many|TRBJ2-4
TGTGCCAGCAGCCAAGGGGCGGTAGCCAAAAACATTCAGTACTTC
CASSQGAVAKNIQYF
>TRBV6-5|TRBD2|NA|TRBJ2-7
TGTGCCAGCAGTTACTTGCGGGGGGCCTACGAGCAGTACTTC
CASSYLRGAYEQYF
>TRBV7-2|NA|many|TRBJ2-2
TGTGCCAGCTCCAGAGGAGCCCGAGGGACCGGGGAGCTGTTTTTT
CASSRGARGTGELFF
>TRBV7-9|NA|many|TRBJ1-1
TGTGCCAGCAGCTTCTTCCGAGACAAGAACACTGAAGCTTTCTTT
CASSFFRDKNTEAFF
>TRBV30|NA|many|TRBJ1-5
TGTGCCTGCGCTTGGGGCGGCAATCAGCCCCAGCATTTT
CACAWGGNQPQHF
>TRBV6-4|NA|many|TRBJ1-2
TGTGCCAGCAGGGACCTGAACAGGGATCATAACTATGGCTACACCTTC
CASRDLNRDHNYGYTF